These 3 T cell receptor beta chains were all obtained from the same sample, sequenced in a study of shared clonotypes between healthy human individuals. Clones were sequenced by immunoSEQ multiplex PCR, and TCRdb holds only the in-frame ones, with some missing. Of hundreds of thousands of clones in the sample, almost 97% were seen once. The sample comprised naive CD4+ T cells sorted from blood. As for subset: CD45RA+ positively selected. The receptors were gathered from a woman aged 25 to 45 in good health.

The gene calls are TRBV5-6 and TRBJ1-2, with TRBD1 identical over 7 bases. This CDR3 comprises 16 residues. Losses at the gene ends were 0 bases for V and 0 bases for J; bases not matched to a gene: 5. From germline, CDR1 is SGHDT and CDR2 YYEEEE. The CDR3 bases are TGTGCCAGCAGCTTGGAGTGGACAGGACCTAACTATGGCTACACCTTC. This gives the protein CASSLEWTGPNYGYTF.

V is TRBV2 and J is TRBJ1-5, with D unresolved. Germline assignment: CDR1 SNHLY and CDR2 FYNNEI. CDR3 length: 14 amino acids. V was cut by 2 bases and J by 0 bases, with 5 bases left in between. The CDR3 DNA is TGTGCCAGCAGTGAACAGTTTAGCAATCAGCCCCAGCATTTT. This translates into CASSEQFSNQPQHF.

The genes are TRBV11-3 and TRBJ2-1, with 9 bases matching TRBD2. Germline loops: CDR1 SGHNT, CDR2 YENEEA. Trimming cost V 5 bases and J 0 bases; bases outside gene matches: 11. The CDR3 spans 18 residues. The DNA for the CDR3 is TGTGCCAGCAGCCCTGGGGTAGCGGGAGAGAGCTCCTACAATGAGCAGTTCTTC. Translating it yields CASSPGVAGESSYNEQFF.